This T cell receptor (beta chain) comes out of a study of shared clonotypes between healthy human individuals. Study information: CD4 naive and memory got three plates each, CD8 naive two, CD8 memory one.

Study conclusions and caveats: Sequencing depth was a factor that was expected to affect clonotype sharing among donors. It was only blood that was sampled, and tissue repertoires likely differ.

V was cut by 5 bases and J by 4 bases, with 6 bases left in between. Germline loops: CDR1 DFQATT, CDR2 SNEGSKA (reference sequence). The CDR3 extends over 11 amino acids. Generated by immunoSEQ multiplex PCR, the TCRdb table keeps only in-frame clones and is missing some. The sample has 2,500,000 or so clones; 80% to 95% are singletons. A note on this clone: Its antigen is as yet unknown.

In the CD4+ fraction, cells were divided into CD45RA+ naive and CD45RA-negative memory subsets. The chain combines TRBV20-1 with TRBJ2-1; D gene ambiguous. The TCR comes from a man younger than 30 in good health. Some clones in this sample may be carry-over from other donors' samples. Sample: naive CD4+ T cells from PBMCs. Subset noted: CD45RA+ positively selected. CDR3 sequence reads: CSAVRYNEQFF. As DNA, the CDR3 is TGCAGTGCTGTCCGATACAATGAGCAGTTCTTC.